This T cell receptor beta chain is drawn from a study of cytomegalovirus exposure and HLA in healthy donors. Study as a whole: For the approximately 400 genotyped donors, roughly 80% fell within the Caucasian-associated ancestry cluster. Regarding the study as a whole: Accurate predictions that matched the HLA-A and HLA-B alleles of most subjects were reportedly made from TCR beta sequences. A later analysis reportedly found fewer N-insertions in an Asian-associated ancestry cluster than the roughly 670-donor mean.

The study ran its PCR with 60 Vbeta and 13 Jbeta primers. The data were produced by immunoSEQ multiplex PCR, yet TCRdb's version contains in-frame clones alone and is incomplete. The table lists 90,000 to 130,000 clones, approximately 82% of them singletons. Notes on this clone: Antigen specificity is unknown.

The CDR3 loop spans 15 amino acids. Germline CDR1 and CDR2: MNHEY and SVGAGI. Trimming shortened V by 5 bases and J by 0 bases, and 11 bases separated the two germline ends. The sequenced sample was PBMCs. The chain has TRBV6-5 and TRBJ1-5; TRBD1 is a possible D gene (6 bases). The receptor was isolated from a young man in good health and CMV-seropositive. CDR3 sequence (DNA): TGTGCCAGCAGTAGGGACATTCATAGCAATCAGCCCCAGCATTTT. It specifies CASSRDIHSNQPQHF.